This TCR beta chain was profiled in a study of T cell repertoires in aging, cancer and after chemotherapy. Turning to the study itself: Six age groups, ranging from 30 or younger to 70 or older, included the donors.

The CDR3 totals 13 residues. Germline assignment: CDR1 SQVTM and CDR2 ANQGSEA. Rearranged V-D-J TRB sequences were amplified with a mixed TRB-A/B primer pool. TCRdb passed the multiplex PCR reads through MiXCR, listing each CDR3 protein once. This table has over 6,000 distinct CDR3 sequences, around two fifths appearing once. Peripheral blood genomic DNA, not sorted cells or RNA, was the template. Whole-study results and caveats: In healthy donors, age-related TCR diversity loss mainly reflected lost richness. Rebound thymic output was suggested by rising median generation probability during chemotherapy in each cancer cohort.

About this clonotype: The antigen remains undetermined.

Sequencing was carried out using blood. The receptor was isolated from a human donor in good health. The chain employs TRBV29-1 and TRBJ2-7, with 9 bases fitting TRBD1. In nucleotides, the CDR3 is TGCAACGCTTCGGGACAGGGAGACTACGAGCAGTACTTC. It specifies CNASGQGDYEQYF.